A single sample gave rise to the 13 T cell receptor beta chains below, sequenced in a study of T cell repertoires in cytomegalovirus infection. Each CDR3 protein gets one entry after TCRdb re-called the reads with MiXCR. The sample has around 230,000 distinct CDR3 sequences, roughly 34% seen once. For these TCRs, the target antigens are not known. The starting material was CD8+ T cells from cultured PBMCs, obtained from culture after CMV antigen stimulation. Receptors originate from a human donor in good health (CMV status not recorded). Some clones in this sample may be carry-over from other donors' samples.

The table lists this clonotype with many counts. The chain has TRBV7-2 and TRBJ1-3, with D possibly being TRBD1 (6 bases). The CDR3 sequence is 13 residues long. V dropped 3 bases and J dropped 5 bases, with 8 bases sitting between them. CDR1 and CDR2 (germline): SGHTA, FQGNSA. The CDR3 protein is CASSLDRRNTIYF. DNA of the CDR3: TGTGCCAGCAGCTTGGACAGAAGAAACACCATATATTTT.

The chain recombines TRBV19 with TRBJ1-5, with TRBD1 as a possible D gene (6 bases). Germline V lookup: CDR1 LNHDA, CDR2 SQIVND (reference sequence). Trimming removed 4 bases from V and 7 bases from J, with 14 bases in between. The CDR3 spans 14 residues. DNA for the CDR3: TGTGCCAGTAGTACGAGAACAGGGAGGCAGCCCCAGCATTTT. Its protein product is CASSTRTGRQPQHF. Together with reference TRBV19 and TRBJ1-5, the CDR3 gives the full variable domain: DGGITQSPKYLFRKEGQNVTLSCEQNLNHDAMYWYRQDPGQGLRLIYYSQIVNDFQKGDIAEGYSVSREKKESFPLTVTSAQKNPTAFYLCASSTRTGRQPQHFGDGTRLSIL.

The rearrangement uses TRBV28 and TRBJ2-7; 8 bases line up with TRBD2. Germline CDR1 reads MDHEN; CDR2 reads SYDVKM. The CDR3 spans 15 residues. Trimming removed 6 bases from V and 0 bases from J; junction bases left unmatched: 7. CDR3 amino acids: CASRVAGLSSYEQYF. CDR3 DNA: TGTGCCAGCAGAGTAGCGGGATTAAGCTCCTACGAGCAGTACTTC.

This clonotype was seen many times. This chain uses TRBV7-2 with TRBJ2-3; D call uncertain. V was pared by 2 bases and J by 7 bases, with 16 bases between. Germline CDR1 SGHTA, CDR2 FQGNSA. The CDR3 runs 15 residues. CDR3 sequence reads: CASSLNRLGVHTQYF. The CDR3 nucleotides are TGTGCCAGCAGCTTAAACCGGCTAGGCGTGCATACGCAGTATTTT.

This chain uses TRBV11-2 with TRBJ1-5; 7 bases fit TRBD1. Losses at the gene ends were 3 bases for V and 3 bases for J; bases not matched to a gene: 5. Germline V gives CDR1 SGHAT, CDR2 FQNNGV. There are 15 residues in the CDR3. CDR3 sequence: CASSFTGTDNQPQHF. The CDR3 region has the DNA TGTGCCAGCAGCTTCACGGGGACAGACAATCAGCCCCAGCATTTT.

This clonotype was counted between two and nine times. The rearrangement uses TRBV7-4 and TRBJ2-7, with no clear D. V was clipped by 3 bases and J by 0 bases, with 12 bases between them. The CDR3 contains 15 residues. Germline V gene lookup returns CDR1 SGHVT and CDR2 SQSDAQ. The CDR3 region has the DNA TGTGCCAGCAGCTTCGGTAGACCGACCTCCTACGAGCAGTACTTC. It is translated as CASSFGRPTSYEQYF.

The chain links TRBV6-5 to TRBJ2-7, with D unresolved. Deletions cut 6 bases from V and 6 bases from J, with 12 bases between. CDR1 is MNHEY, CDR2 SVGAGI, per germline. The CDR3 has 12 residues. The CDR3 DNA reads TGTGCCAGCAGAGGACCGGCTGGCGAGCAGTACTTC. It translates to CASRGPAGEQYF.

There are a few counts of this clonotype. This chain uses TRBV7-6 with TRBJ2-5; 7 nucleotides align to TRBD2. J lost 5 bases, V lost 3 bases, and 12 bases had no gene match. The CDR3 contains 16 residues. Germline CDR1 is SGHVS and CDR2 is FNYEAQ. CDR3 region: CASSFAGVLVGETQYF. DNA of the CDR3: TGTGCCAGCAGCTTTGCGGGAGTGCTCGTGGGGGAGACCCAGTACTTC.

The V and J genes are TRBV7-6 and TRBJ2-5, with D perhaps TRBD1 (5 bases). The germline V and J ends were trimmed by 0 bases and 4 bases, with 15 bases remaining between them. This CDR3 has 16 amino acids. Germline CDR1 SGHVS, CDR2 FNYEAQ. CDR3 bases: TGTGCCAGCAGCTTAGCGGGGCAACATGGTGGAGAGACCCAGTACTTC. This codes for CASSLAGQHGGETQYF. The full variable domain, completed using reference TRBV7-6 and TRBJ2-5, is GAGVSQSPRYKVTKRGQDVALRCDPISGHVSLYWYRQALGQGPEFLTYFNYEAQQDKSGLPNDRFSAERPEGSISTLTIQRTEQRDSAMYRCASSLAGQHGGETQYFGPGTRLLVL.

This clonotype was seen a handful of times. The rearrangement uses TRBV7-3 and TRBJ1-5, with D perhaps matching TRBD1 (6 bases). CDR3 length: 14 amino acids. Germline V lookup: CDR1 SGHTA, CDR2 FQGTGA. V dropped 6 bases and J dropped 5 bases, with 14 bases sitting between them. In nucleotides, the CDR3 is TGTGCCAGCAGGCGGGACTCAGGGGATCAGCCCCAGCATTTT. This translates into CASRRDSGDQPQHF.

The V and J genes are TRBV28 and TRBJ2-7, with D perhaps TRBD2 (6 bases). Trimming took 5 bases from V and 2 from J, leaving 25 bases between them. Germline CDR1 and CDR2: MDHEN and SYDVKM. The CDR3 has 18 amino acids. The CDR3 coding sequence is TGTGCCAGCAGTCATGCGGGGTCTAGCCCGGGCCCCCCCTACGAGCAGTACTTC. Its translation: CASSHAGSSPGPPYEQYF.

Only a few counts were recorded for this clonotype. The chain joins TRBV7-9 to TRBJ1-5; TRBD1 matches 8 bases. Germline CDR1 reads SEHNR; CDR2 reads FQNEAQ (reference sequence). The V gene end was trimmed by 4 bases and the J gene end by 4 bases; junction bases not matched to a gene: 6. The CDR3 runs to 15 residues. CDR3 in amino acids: CASSSDRGTNQPQHF. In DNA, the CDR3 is TGTGCCAGCAGCTCCGACAGGGGAACGAATCAGCCCCAGCATTTT.

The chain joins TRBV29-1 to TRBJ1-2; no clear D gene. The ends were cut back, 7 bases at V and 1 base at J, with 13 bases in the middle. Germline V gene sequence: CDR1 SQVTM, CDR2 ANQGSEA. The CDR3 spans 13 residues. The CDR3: CSASDRSNYGYTF. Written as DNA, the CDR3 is TGCAGCGCTTCGGACCGAAGTAACTATGGCTACACCTTC. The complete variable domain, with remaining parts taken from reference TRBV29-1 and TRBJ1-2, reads SAVISQKPSRDICQRGTSLTIQCQVDSQVTMMFWYRQQPGQSLTLIATANQGSEATYESGFVIDKFPISRPNLTFSTLTVSNMSPEDSSIYLCSASDRSNYGYTFGSGTRLTVV.